The clone carrying this T cell receptor beta chain was detected a few times. The PCR employed 60 Vbeta primers together with 13 Jbeta primers. The table came from immunoSEQ multiplex PCR; TCRdb's copy has only in-frame clones and leaves some out. The sample comprises 150,000 to 200,000 clones, approximately 80% of which are singletons, and roughly 5.2% rests with the top ten. The entry originates in a study of cytomegalovirus exposure and HLA in healthy donors. About the study: A preliminary data release comprised 80 million to 95 million unique TCRs obtained from HLA-typed donors.

CDR1 SGHTA and CDR2 FQGNSA come from the germline V gene. The CDR3 contains 13 residues. Trimming left V 6 bases short and J 10 bases short, with 18 bases between. The material sequenced was PBMCs. The sequence was obtained from a man aged 18 to 35 in good health and CMV-seronegative. V and J are TRBV7-2 and TRBJ1-1, with D possibly being TRBD1 (6 bases). CDR3 coding DNA: TGTGCCAGCAGTCGTAACAGGGAACTGAGAGCTTTCTTT. It encodes CASSRNRELRAFF.